Below, one T cell receptor beta chain is given with its context. Germline lookup yields CDR1 LNHDA and CDR2 SQIVND (reference sequence). Trimming cost V 3 bases and J 0 bases, with 15 bases left between them. CDR3 length equals 18 residues. The record originates from a study of blood T cell repertoires in COVID-19. Study context: Some COVID-19 samples were acute and others convalescent; all came from the United States, Italy and Spain.

Authors' data handling: Reference gene primer amplification in the assay estimated nucleated cell counts. Measured with immunoSEQ multiplex PCR; TCRdb has only the in-frame clones, and not every one. The DNA was the basis for D and trimming; V, J and clone size are from that table. This sample has more than 45,000 clones, with around 82% found just once. The receptor was derived from a man of 80 years or more with COVID-19, enrolled during active disease. The chain couples TRBV19 to TRBJ2-6, with a weak D call TRBD1 (5 bases). The specimen was peripheral blood. The CDR3 here is CASSITPRQRSGANVLTF. CDR3 coding DNA: TGTGCCAGTAGTATTACCCCCCGACAGCGCTCTGGGGCCAACGTCCTGACTTTC. Looking up the rest from reference TRBV19 and TRBJ2-6 gives the full variable domain: DGGITQSPKYLFRKEGQNVTLSCEQNLNHDAMYWYRQDPGQGLRLIYYSQIVNDFQKGDIAEGYSVSREKKESFPLTVTSAQKNPTAFYLCASSITPRQRSGANVLTFGAGSRLTVL.